The clone carrying this T cell receptor (beta chain) was detected once. These data come from a study of blood T cell repertoires in COVID-19. Overall study context: Donors in the United States, Italy and Spain gave samples during acute or convalescent COVID-19. PBMCs, B-cell-depleted T cells, or T cells provided the cDNA or gDNA that made up the material.

In the source study's methods: Scientists estimated how many nucleated cells there were by amplifying reference gene primers. Assay: immunoSEQ multiplex PCR; the TCRdb copy retains only in-frame clones and omits some. The V and J calls and the clone size are those of that table, but D and trimming were determined from the DNA. The table shows roughly 380,000 clones, with around 84% occurring only once. Trimming removed 7 bases from V and 5 bases from J, with 17 bases in between. The germline V gene encodes CDR1 SGHRS and CDR2 YFSETQ. The CDR3 has 14 residues. This chain uses TRBV5-1 with TRBJ2-3; TRBD2 might be the D (7 bases). The source material was peripheral blood. The receptor was derived from a woman under 30 with acute or convalescent COVID-19. The CDR3 nucleotides are TGCGCCAGCCTATGGGGGGGGCCGGGAGATACGCAGTATTTT. Protein product: CASLWGGPGDTQYF.